This T cell receptor beta chain was identified in a study of T-cell memory formation after mild COVID-19 (dated by TCRdb to about 2021). Notes on the research overall: Most TCR sequence clusters were specific to one of the two donors. Two young, previously healthy adult volunteers made up the cohort, one male and one female. Longitudinal TCRalpha and TCRbeta repertoire sequencing tracked T-cell clones expanding and contracting after mild COVID-19 in two donors.

Ficoll-Paque density gradient centrifugation was used to isolate PBMCs. Sequencing was carried out with an Illumina NovaSeq 6000. cDNA libraries for TCRalpha and TCRbeta were prepared by 5'RACE using constant-segment primers, with sample barcodes and unique molecular identifiers added. RNA was extracted from every sample with Trizol reagent. Library amplification was performed in two PCR steps, and a second sample barcode and Illumina TruSeq adapters were introduced in the second step. The libraries were sequenced on an Illumina NovaSeq using 2 x 150 bp paired-end reads. Processing in the source paper ran as follows. Demultiplexing of reads and collapsing into UMI-guided consensus sequences were performed with migec v1.2.7. Using mixcr v2.1.11, UMI consensuses were aligned to TRA and TRB V and J templates and then assembled into clonotypes. A clonotype was counted as expanded or contracted only if both edgeR and NoisET called the change significant, with noise models trained on biological replicates. For edgeR calls, the cutoffs were a false discovery rate-adjusted p below 0.01 and a log2 fold-change threshold of 1. As an exploratory analysis of dynamics, max-normalized trajectories of the 1000 most abundant clonotypes were examined with PCA combined with hierarchical clustering. Each responding clone was given a CD4 or CD8 phenotype based on the CD4+ and CD8+ repertoires, which had been sequenced separately. Using fastp trimming at Q25 and MiXCR clonotype assembly, TCRdb reanalyzed the public sequencing data and kept in-frame beta chains. Duplicate CDR3 protein sequences are folded into a single record with the most common DNA and genes. The V and J calls follow TCRdb's processing rather than the paper's. The sample records 250,000 to 300,000 distinct CDR3 sequences, around 15% of which are singletons. Roughly 23% of the sample rests with the top ten.

The investigation overall reported the following: Contracting CD4+ clones were found mainly in CM and EM memory subsets, while CD8+ clones were enriched in EMRA. From day 15 to 85, contracting clones showed balanced CD4/CD8 phenotypes, whereas a second wave of clones that expanded from day 15 to 37 leaned towards CD4+. SARS-CoV-2 specificity was not confirmed for the second-wave clones peaking on day 37. The study included only a couple of mild cases, and larger cohorts that include severe cases with pre-infection samples were judged to be necessary. Some responding clones were found in pre-infection memory, which suggests that pre-existing cross-reactive memory T cells took part in the SARS-CoV-2 response.

V loses 2 bases, J loses 4 bases, and the germline ends lie 13 bases apart. The CDR3 numbers 15 residues from cysteine through phenylalanine. The only DNA kept is the CDR3, 45 bases in frame from the first base. As encoded in the germline V gene, CDR1 is SGHAT while CDR2 is FQNNGV. To note about this clonotype: Its antigen is currently not known. No clone much larger than this one lies a single base away; base qualities are absent.

This TCR was sampled from a man between 18 and 35 years old who had mild COVID-19 (a few samples of this study predate the infection). The sample titles of this study are shuffled in the database, so cell type and time point are left out; the donor was told from shared clones. The V and J genes are TRBV11-2 and TRBJ2-3; the D segment could be TRBD1, given 5 matching bases. The sequenced material came from PBMCs or a T cell subset sorted from them (not recorded which). The nucleotide sequence is given as TGTGCCAGCAGCTTAAGGGGCCTGATAGCAGATACGCAGTATTTT. Its protein reads: CASSLRGLIADTQYF. Joined to the reference TRBV11-2 and TRBJ2-3 proteins, this CDR3 gives the full variable domain: EAGVAQSPRYKIIEKRQSVAFWCNPISGHATLYWYQQILGQGPKLLIQFQNNGVVDDSQLPKDRFSAERLKGVDSTLKIQPAKLEDSAVYLCASSLRGLIADTQYFGPGTRLTVL.